The next 31 T cell receptor beta chains were all read from a single sample in a study of blood T cell repertoires in COVID-19. Using immunoSEQ multiplex PCR, the repertoire was profiled, and TCRdb retains in-frame clones only, with some absent. The profile shows around 140,000 clones, 80% to 90% of them singletons. The sequenced sample consisted of PBMCs or T cells enriched from blood (not recorded which). These receptors were taken from a man between 45 and 60 years old who had recovered from COVID-19.

The gene calls are TRBV7-2 and TRBJ2-1; possibly TRBD2 for D (6 bases). V lost 5 bases to trimming and J lost 4 bases, with 12 bases between them. The CDR3 length is 14 residues. Germline values: CDR1 SGHTA, CDR2 FQGNSA. In nucleotides, the CDR3 is TGTGCCAGCAGCCGCATTGGGGGGTACAATGAGCAGTTCTTC. Its translation is CASSRIGGYNEQFF.

Points on this clone: Within the sample, other DNA sequences also encode this same CDR3. The chain links TRBV7-2 to TRBJ2-3, with unresolved D. V was shortened by 4 bases and J by 2 bases, with 4 bases between the two germline ends. Germline lookup yields CDR1 SGHTA and CDR2 FQGNSA. The CDR3 spans 12 residues. This CDR3 reads CASSSYTDTQYF. In DNA form, the CDR3 reads TGTGCCAGCAGCTCTTACACAGATACGCAGTATTTT. The whole variable domain, remainder taken from reference TRBV7-2 and TRBJ2-3, is GAGVSQSPSNKVTEKGKDVELRCDPISGHTALYWYRQSLGQGLEFLIYFQGNSAPDKSGLPSDRFSAERTGGSVSTLTIQRTQQEDSAVYLCASSSYTDTQYFGPGTRLTVL.

This chain joins TRBV7-2 and TRBJ1-5; TRBD1 matches at 7 bases. The CDR3 length is 14 residues. Trimming cost V 4 bases and J 4 bases; bases outside gene matches: 4. Germline CDR1 is SGHTA and CDR2 is FQGNSA. The CDR3 loop reads CASSSAGQNQPQHF. Here the CDR3 DNA reads TGTGCCAGCAGCTCCGCGGGACAGAATCAGCCCCAGCATTTT.

V gene TRBV2 combines with J gene TRBJ2-5, with 11 bases matching TRBD2. Germline loops: CDR1 SNHLY, CDR2 FYNNEI. The V gene end was trimmed by 6 bases and the J gene end by 2 bases; junction bases not matched to a gene: 8. This CDR3 has 16 residues. CDR3 residues: CASRAFLAGGQETQYF. The CDR3 region has the DNA TGTGCCAGCAGAGCCTTTCTAGCGGGGGGTCAAGAGACCCAGTACTTC. The full variable domain, with the rest looked up from reference TRBV2 and TRBJ2-5, is EPEVTQTPSHQVTQMGQEVILRCVPISNHLYFYWYRQILGQKVEFLVSFYNNEISEKSEIFDDQFSVERPDGSNFTLKIRSTKLEDSAMYFCASRAFLAGGQETQYFGPGTRLLVL.

The chain recombines TRBV10-2 with TRBJ1-6; D perhaps matches TRBD1 (6 bases). With 6 bases removed from V and 9 bases from J, the gap between germline ends came to 21 bases. Germline CDR1 is WSHSY and CDR2 is SAAADI. The length of the CDR3 is 16 residues. CDR3 DNA sequence: TGCGCCAGCAGAGTGAGGTCGGGGGGCGGAGGTTCACCCCTCCACTTT. It encodes CASRVRSGGGGSPLHF.

The chain recombines TRBV9 with TRBJ1-2; D not resolved. The V end lost 2 bases, the J end lost 3 bases, and 5 bases lay between the germline ends. The V gene's germline CDR1 is SGDLS and CDR2 YYNGEE. The CDR3 extends over 12 amino acids. The CDR3 loop reads CASSVSYYGYTF. CDR3 bases: TGTGCCAGCAGCGTGTCTTACTATGGCTACACCTTC.

This clone was recorded once. The genes are TRBV11-2 and TRBJ2-1; TRBD2 might be the D (6 bases). The V end lost 5 bases, the J end lost 4 bases, and 15 bases lay between the germline ends. The CDR3 runs to 15 residues. Germline V CDR1 and CDR2: SGHAT, FQNNGV. CDR3 region: CASSLVRGRYNEQFF. As DNA, the CDR3 is TGTGCCAGCAGCCTTGTCCGAGGGAGGTACAATGAGCAGTTCTTC.

The rearrangement joins TRBV3-1 (or the pseudogene TRBV3-2) to TRBJ2-1; 10 positions match TRBD2. With 5 bases clipped from V and 7 bases from J, the junction kept 8 bases outside the gene matches. The CDR3 spans 15 residues. Germline V lookup: CDR1 LGHDT, CDR2 YNNKEL (reference sequence). The CDR3 DNA follows: TGTGCCAGCAGCTTTACTAGCGGGGCGGATAATGAGCAGTTCTTC. This codes for CASSFTSGADNEQFF.

The genes are TRBV6-4 and TRBJ2-2, with 9 bases matching TRBD1. Germline CDR1 is MRHNA and CDR2 is SNTAGT. The CDR3 sequence is 14 residues long. J gave up 7 bases and V 6 bases, and 6 bases lay outside the gene matches. CDR3 in amino acids: CASRVQGAGGELFF. The DNA for the CDR3 is TGTGCCAGCAGGGTACAGGGGGCCGGCGGGGAGCTGTTTTTT.

V and J are TRBV4-3 and TRBJ1-4; D is uncertain. Germline-derived CDR1 and CDR2 are LGHNA and YSLEER. V lost 1 base and J lost 7, with 13 bases in between. The CDR3 runs to 15 residues. CDR3 coding DNA: TGCGCCAGCAGCCAAGTCGGGGTTGAGGGTGAAAAACTGTTTTTT. Protein: CASSQVGVEGEKLFF.

The V call is TRBV4-3, the J call TRBJ1-2, with 9 bases lining up with TRBD1. The CDR3 sequence is 16 residues long. The trim removed 3 bases at V and 8 bases at J, leaving 13 bases unmatched. Per germline, CDR1 LGHNA and CDR2 YSLEER. CDR3 nucleotides: TGCGCCAGCAGCCAGGCACGAAGGACAGGGGCAAGCGGCTACACCTTC. This sequence encodes CASSQARRTGASGYTF.

This clone was recorded only once. The chain combines TRBV12-5 with TRBJ2-1; 14 bases agree with TRBD2. The CDR3 has 16 amino acids. The germline V gene encodes CDR1 LGHNT and CDR2 FRNRAP. Unmatched junction bases numbered 4, after V lost 2 bases and J lost 7 bases. DNA for the CDR3: TGTGCTAGTGGTTTGATGGGGACTAGCGGGAGAAATGAGCAGTTCTTC. Translated, it gives CASGLMGTSGRNEQFF.

V is TRBV7-6 and J is TRBJ2-1; D perhaps matches TRBD2 (6 bases). Germline V gene data show CDR1 as SGHVS and CDR2 as FNYEAQ. This CDR3 has 14 amino acids. V dropped 5 bases and J dropped 0 bases, with 8 bases sitting between them. The CDR3 protein is CASSGGSSYNEQFF. Written as DNA, the CDR3 is TGTGCCAGCAGCGGGGGGAGCTCCTACAATGAGCAGTTCTTC.

V usage is TRBV28 and J usage is TRBJ2-7, with 8 bases lining up with TRBD2. Losses at the gene ends were 5 bases for V and 5 bases for J; bases not matched to a gene: 20. The V gene's germline CDR1 is MDHEN and CDR2 SYDVKM. The CDR3 contains 18 residues. This chain's CDR3 is CASSQTSPLLAGRDEQYF. The DNA of the CDR3 is TGTGCCAGCAGTCAAACCAGTCCCCTTCTAGCGGGCAGGGACGAGCAGTACTTC.

The chain recombines TRBV11-3 with TRBJ2-2; D ambiguous. V dropped 0 bases and J dropped 3 bases, with 5 bases sitting between them. This CDR3 region has 14 residues. Germline V gene sequence: CDR1 SGHNT, CDR2 YENEEA. The CDR3 protein is CASSLELDTGELFF. The CDR3 DNA sequence: TGTGCCAGCAGCTTAGAACTGGACACCGGGGAGCTGTTTTTT.

The chain combines TRBV5-6 with TRBJ1-5, with 7 bases lining up with TRBD1. CDR1 is SGHDT, CDR2 YYEEEE, per germline. This CDR3 is built from 15 residues. V was pared by 3 bases and J by 7 bases, with 10 bases of the junction left unmatched. As DNA, the CDR3 is TGTGCCAGCAGCTCAGGGGGGCTTGGAGGGCAGCCCCAGCATTTT. It translates to CASSSGGLGGQPQHF.

The V gene is TRBV19, the J gene TRBJ2-5; D is uncertain. V gave up 6 bases and J gave up 1 base, with 9 bases separating them. There are 13 residues in the CDR3. Germline loops: CDR1 LNHDA, CDR2 SQIVND (reference sequence). In DNA form, the CDR3 reads TGTGCCAGTAGGTTCCGTAGCCAAGAGACCCAGTACTTC. Residues: CASRFRSQETQYF.

V usage is TRBV11-3 and J usage is TRBJ2-3; D gene unclear. The V gene's germline CDR1 is SGHNT and CDR2 YENEEA. The CDR3 is 13 amino acids. Trimming stripped 5 bases from V and 1 base from J, with 7 bases between. In DNA, the CDR3 is TGTGCCAGCAGCCGAGCCCGCACAGATACGCAGTATTTT. Translation: CASSRARTDTQYF.

The chain employs TRBV4-3 and TRBJ1-2; D uncertain. CDR3 length: 17 residues. V dropped 4 bases and J dropped 4 bases, with 22 bases sitting between them. Germline CDR1 and CDR2: LGHNA and YSLEER. CDR3 sequence: CASSPYERAQTPYGYTF. In nucleotides, the CDR3 is TGCGCCAGCAGCCCGTACGAGCGGGCCCAGACACCCTATGGCTACACCTTC.

The V call is TRBV12-3 or TRBV12-4, the J call TRBJ1-2, with D maybe TRBD1 (6 bases). This CDR3 is 13 amino acids long. Trimming pared 7 bases from V and 8 bases from J, leaving 17 bases between. The CDR3, as DNA: TGTGCCAGCACCACCGGGGGGGGGCAAGGCTACACCTTC. Amino acids: CASTTGGGQGYTF.

V gene TRBV2 combines with J gene TRBJ1-5; 7 positions agree with TRBD1. Germline trimming cut 6 bases from V and 7 bases from J; bases unmatched to any gene: 12. Germline V lookup: CDR1 SNHLY, CDR2 FYNNEI. The CDR3 is 15 residues long. The CDR3 DNA is TGTGCCAGCAGCCAACAGGGGTTACTCCGGCAGCCCCAGCATTTT. As protein: CASSQQGLLRQPQHF.

The V call is TRBV27, the J call TRBJ1-2, with 8 bases fitting TRBD1. The CDR3 runs 15 residues. Germline CDR1 reads MNHEY; CDR2 reads SMNVEV (reference sequence). The trim removed 3 bases at V and 8 bases at J, leaving 11 bases unmatched. As DNA, the CDR3 is TGTGCCAGCAGTTTGTTTTCTCAGGGGGCTGGCGGCTACACCTTC. Translated, it gives CASSLFSQGAGGYTF.

J is TRBJ2-3 and V is TRBV6-2 or TRBV6-3; TRBD2 agrees at 11 bases. Trimming cost V 4 bases and J 4 bases; bases outside gene matches: 10. The CDR3 length is 17 residues. In germline, CDR1 is MNHEY, CDR2 SVGEGT. CDR3 coding DNA: TGTGCCAGCAGTTCCCATCTACTAGCGGGAGCCCCAGATACGCAGTATTTT. This translates into CASSSHLLAGAPDTQYF.

This chain links TRBV19 with TRBJ2-2; 8 bases align to TRBD1. This CDR3 is built from 16 residues. V shed 8 bases and J 0 bases; nucleotides not matched to a gene: 8. Germline CDR1 LNHDA, CDR2 SQIVND (reference sequence). The CDR3 region has the DNA TGTGCCAGTGAAGACAGGGGTATGGCGAACACCGGGGAGCTGTTTTTT. Amino acid sequence: CASEDRGMANTGELFF. Looking up the rest from reference TRBV19 and TRBJ2-2 gives the full variable domain: DGGITQSPKYLFRKEGQNVTLSCEQNLNHDAMYWYRQDPGQGLRLIYYSQIVNDFQKGDIAEGYSVSREKKESFPLTVTSAQKNPTAFYLCASEDRGMANTGELFFGEGSRLTVL.

The CDR3 DNA reads as TGTGCCAGCAGCTCACAGGGCGGGTTTGAGCAGTTCTTC. Translation: CASSSQGGFEQFF. The V gene is TRBV7-8, the J gene TRBJ2-1; D is possibly TRBD1 (6 bases). This CDR3 has 13 residues. V was shortened by 4 bases and J by 9 bases, with 13 bases between the two germline ends. Germline V lookup: CDR1 SGHVS, CDR2 FQNEAQ.

This chain joins TRBV2 and TRBJ2-5; TRBD2 agrees at 11 bases. Looked up from germline, CDR1 is SNHLY and CDR2 is FYNNEI. V dropped 6 bases and J dropped 5; count of bases not matched to a gene: 5. CDR3 length: 14 residues. The CDR3 spells CASSAIAGGETQYF. For the CDR3, the DNA is TGTGCCAGCAGCGCGATAGCGGGAGGGGAGACCCAGTACTTC. Complete variable domain (other parts from reference TRBV2 and TRBJ2-5): EPEVTQTPSHQVTQMGQEVILRCVPISNHLYFYWYRQILGQKVEFLVSFYNNEISEKSEIFDDQFSVERPDGSNFTLKIRSTKLEDSAMYFCASSAIAGGETQYFGPGTRLLVL.

The chain is built from TRBV18 and TRBJ1-2, with D perhaps TRBD1 (6 bases). The V gene lost 3 bases and the J gene lost 5 bases, with 13 bases spanning the gap. CDR3 length: 14 amino acids. In germline, CDR1 is KGHSH, CDR2 LQKENI. This CDR3 reads CASSPEGRGYGYTF. DNA for the CDR3: TGTGCCAGCTCACCCGAGGGAAGGGGGTATGGCTACACCTTC. The whole variable domain, remainder taken from reference TRBV18 and TRBJ1-2, is NAGVMQNPRHLVRRRGQEARLRCSPMKGHSHVYWYRQLPEEGLKFMVYLQKENIIDESGMPKERFSAEFPKEGPSILRIQQVVRGDSAAYFCASSPEGRGYGYTFGSGTRLTVV.

The chain is built from TRBV6-5 and TRBJ1-2; D gene ambiguous. Deletions cut 2 bases from V and 8 bases from J, with 12 bases between. The CDR3 is 13 residues long. Germline V lookup: CDR1 MNHEY, CDR2 SVGAGI. CDR3 nucleotides: TGTGCCAGCAGTTACACGCCGGGAGAGGGCTACACCTTC. Its translation: CASSYTPGEGYTF.

The table lists this clone with a count of one. The chain recombines TRBV6-5 with TRBJ1-1, with 8 bases identical to TRBD1. Losses at the gene ends were 0 bases for V and 6 bases for J; bases not matched to a gene: 9. Germline CDR1 MNHEY, CDR2 SVGAGI. This CDR3 comprises 16 residues. CDR3 protein: CASSYSPPWTGPEAFF. The CDR3 nucleotides read TGTGCCAGCAGTTACTCACCCCCGTGGACAGGGCCTGAAGCTTTCTTT.

The rearrangement joins TRBV21-1 to TRBJ2-2; the table gives TRBD2 as D, unverified against the DNA. TRBV21-1 is a recognized pseudogene. The CDR3 runs to 13 residues. The CDR3: CAPSGGPTGELFF. DNA of the CDR3: TGTGCCCCATCCGGGGGACCCACCGGGGAGCTGTTTTTT.

The gene calls are TRBV30 and TRBJ2-7; TRBD2 matches at 8 bases. The J segment lost 2 bases and the V segment lost 2 bases, leaving 5 bases of the junction unmatched. Germline CDR1 and CDR2: GTSNPN and SVGIG (reference sequence). There are 14 residues in the CDR3. The CDR3, as DNA: TGTGCCTGGAGTTTAACGGGAGGGCCCTACGAGCAGTACTTC. Translating gives CAWSLTGGPYEQYF. The full variable domain, with the rest looked up from reference TRBV30 and TRBJ2-7, is SQTIHQWPATLVQPVGSPLSLECTVEGTSNPNLYWYRQAAGRGLQLLFYSVGIGQISSEVPQNLSASRPQDRQFILSSKKLLLSDSGFYLCAWSLTGGPYEQYFGPGTRLTVT.